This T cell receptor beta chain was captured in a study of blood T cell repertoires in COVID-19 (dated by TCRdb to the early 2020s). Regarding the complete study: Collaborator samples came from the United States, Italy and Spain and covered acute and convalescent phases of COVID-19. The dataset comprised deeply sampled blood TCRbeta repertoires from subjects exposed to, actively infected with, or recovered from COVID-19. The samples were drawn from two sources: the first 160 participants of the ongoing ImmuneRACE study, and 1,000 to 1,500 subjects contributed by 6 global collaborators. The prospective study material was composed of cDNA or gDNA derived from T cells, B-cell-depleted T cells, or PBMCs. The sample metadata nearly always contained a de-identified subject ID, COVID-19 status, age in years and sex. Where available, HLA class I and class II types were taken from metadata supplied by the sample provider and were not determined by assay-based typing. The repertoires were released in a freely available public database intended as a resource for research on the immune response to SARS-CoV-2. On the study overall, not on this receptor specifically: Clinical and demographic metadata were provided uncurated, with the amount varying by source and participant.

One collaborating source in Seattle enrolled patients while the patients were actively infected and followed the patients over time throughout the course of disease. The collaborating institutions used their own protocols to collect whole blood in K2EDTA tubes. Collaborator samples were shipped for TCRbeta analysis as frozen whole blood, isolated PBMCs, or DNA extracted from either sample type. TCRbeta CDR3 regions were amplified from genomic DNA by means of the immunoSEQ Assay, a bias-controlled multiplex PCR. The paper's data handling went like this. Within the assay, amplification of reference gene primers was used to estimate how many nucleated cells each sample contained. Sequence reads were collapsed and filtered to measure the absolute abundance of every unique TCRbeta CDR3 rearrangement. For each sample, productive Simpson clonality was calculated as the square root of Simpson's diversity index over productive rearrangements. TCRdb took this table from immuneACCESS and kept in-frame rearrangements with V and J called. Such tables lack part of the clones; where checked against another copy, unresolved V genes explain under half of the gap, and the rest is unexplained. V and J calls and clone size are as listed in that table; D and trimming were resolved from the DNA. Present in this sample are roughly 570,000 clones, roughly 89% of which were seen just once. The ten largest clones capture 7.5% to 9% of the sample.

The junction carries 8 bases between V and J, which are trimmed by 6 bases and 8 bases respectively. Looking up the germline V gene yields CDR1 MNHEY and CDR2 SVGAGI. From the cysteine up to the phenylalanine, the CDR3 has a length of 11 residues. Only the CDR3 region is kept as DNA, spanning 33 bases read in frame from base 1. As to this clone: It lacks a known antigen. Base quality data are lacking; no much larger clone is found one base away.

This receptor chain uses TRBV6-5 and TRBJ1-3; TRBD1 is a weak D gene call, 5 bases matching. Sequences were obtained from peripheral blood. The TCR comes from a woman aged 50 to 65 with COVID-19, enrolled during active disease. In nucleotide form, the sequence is TGTGCCAGCAGAGCGGGGGACACCATATATTTT. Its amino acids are CASRAGDTIYF.